What follows describes a single T cell receptor (beta chain). The sample is drawn from a study of OX40 agonist ivuxolimab in advanced cancers. Assay used: immunoSEQ multiplex PCR; TCRdb lists only in-frame clones, some missing. The sample consists of tens of thousands of clones, approximately 90% of them appearing once. V gave up 0 bases and J gave up 9 bases; unmatched junction bases: 11. The CDR3 extends over 15 amino acids. Per the germline V gene, CDR1 is SGHDT and CDR2 is YYEEEE. The sequence came from an adult with an advanced solid tumor such as melanoma, head and neck, liver or kidney cancer. Sequencing used CD4+ or CD8+ T cells sorted from blood, obtained in a trial of the OX40 agonist ivuxolimab. The genes are TRBV5-6 and TRBJ2-7; 8 bases are shared with TRBD1. The CDR3 region is CASSLAQGAGMGQYF. The CDR3 nucleotides read TGTGCCAGCAGCTTGGCTCAGGGGGCAGGAATGGGGCAGTACTTC.